A selection of T cell receptor beta chains follows, all from one sample in a study of T cells in Graves' hyperthyroidism and ophthalmopathy. TCRdb independently ran MiXCR on the multiplex PCR reads; one entry per CDR3 protein. The sample contains around 700,000 distinct CDR3 sequences, roughly a sixth of which appear only once. What was sequenced was blood. These receptors were collected from a woman aged 45-59 years with Graves' hyperthyroidism that later progressed to Graves' ophthalmopathy. Each CDR3 is given with its conserved first and last residue. Fields, in order: CDR3 DNA, CDR3 protein, J gene, D gene, clone size, V gene. The D gene is left open where the match is weak. The size of a clone is reported for some rows only, either as once, few or many, or as a class for expanded clones.

DNA: TGTGCCAGCAGCTTAACGGGGAACACCGGGGAGCTGTTTTTT
CDR3: CASSLTGNTGELFF
J: TRBJ2-2
D: NA
size: many
V: TRBV5-5

DNA: TGTGCCAGCTCACCACCAGACAGGGTCAATCAGCCCCAGCATTTT
CDR3: CASSPPDRVNQPQHF
J: TRBJ1-5
D: TRBD1
size: many
V: TRBV18

DNA: TGTGCTAGTGGTTTGGTACTGGGACGGAGGGGAAACACCATATATTTT
CDR3: CASGLVLGRRGNTIYF
J: TRBJ1-3
D: NA
size: few
V: TRBV12-5

DNA: TGTGCCAGTACCAGGACCCACTATAGCAATCAGCCCCAGCATTTT
CDR3: CASTRTHYSNQPQHF
J: TRBJ1-5
D: NA
size: NA
V: TRBV19

DNA: TGTGCCAGCAGTGAATCACGAGGGACAGACACAGATACGCAGTATTTT
CDR3: CASSESRGTDTDTQYF
J: TRBJ2-3
D: TRBD1
size: many
V: TRBV6-1

DNA: TGTGCCGGCAGCCCGTTTGGTCAGCCCTTGGCCCTCCACTTT
CDR3: CAGSPFGQPLALHF
J: TRBJ1-6
D: NA
size: few
V: TRBV11-2

DNA: TGCAGTGCTGGTCCAGGGGGCTCCTACAATGAGCAGTTCTTC
CDR3: CSAGPGGSYNEQFF
J: TRBJ2-1
D: TRBD1
size: many
V: TRBV20-1

DNA: TGTGCCAGCAGCCGCCTGGGGGACAGATCCTACGAGCAGTACTTC
CDR3: CASSRLGDRSYEQYF
J: TRBJ2-7
D: TRBD1
size: NA
V: TRBV7-9

DNA: TGTGCCAGCAGTTTATGGACAGGGGAAGAGACCCAGTACTTC
CDR3: CASSLWTGEETQYF
J: TRBJ2-5
D: TRBD1
size: NA
V: TRBV12-3/TRBV12-4

DNA: TGTGCCATCGGAAAGGGGACGGACTCTGGAAACACCATATATTTT
CDR3: CAIGKGTDSGNTIYF
J: TRBJ1-3
D: NA
size: NA
V: TRBV10-3

DNA: TGCGCCAGCAGCTGGGGGGACAACACAGATACGCAGTATTTT
CDR3: CASSWGDNTDTQYF
J: TRBJ2-3
D: NA
size: many
V: TRBV5-1

DNA: TGCGCCAGCAGCCCGGGACAGGGGATCCTCTACGAGCAGTACTTC
CDR3: CASSPGQGILYEQYF
J: TRBJ2-7
D: TRBD1
size: few
V: TRBV5-1

DNA: TGTGCCAGCAGTGAAAGGGACACATATAGCAATCAGCCCCAGCATTTT
CDR3: CASSERDTYSNQPQHF
J: TRBJ1-5
D: NA
size: many
V: TRBV2

DNA: TGTGCCAGTAGATTCTCGACTAGCGGGGGCAATGAGCAGTCCTTC
CDR3: CASRFSTSGGNEQSF
J: TRBJ2-1
D: TRBD2
size: NA
V: TRBV19

DNA: TGTGCCAGCAGCCAAGTTGGAGGGGTCAGTGACTACGAGCAGTACTTC
CDR3: CASSQVGGVSDYEQYF
J: TRBJ2-7
D: NA
size: NA
V: TRBV4-2

DNA: TGTGCCAGCAGTCCGCGGGGGCGGGGTGACAATGAGCAGTTCTTC
CDR3: CASSPRGRGDNEQFF
J: TRBJ2-1
D: NA
size: NA
V: TRBV6-1

DNA: TGTGCCATCAGTGAAAGAGGGCCCCGTCCCTACGAGCAGTACTTC
CDR3: CAISERGPRPYEQYF
J: TRBJ2-7
D: NA
size: few
V: TRBV10-3

DNA: TGTGCCAGCAGTTCGTTAACTAGCGGGCAATACGAGCAGTACTTC
CDR3: CASSSLTSGQYEQYF
J: TRBJ2-7
D: TRBD2
size: NA
V: TRBV28

DNA: TGTGCCAGTTGCACGGAAGAGACCCAGTACTTC
CDR3: CASCTEETQYF
J: TRBJ2-5
D: NA
size: NA
V: TRBV6-1

DNA: TGCAGTGCTAGAGTTCCAGACAGGGGGCTGGGAAGTGGCTACACCTTC
CDR3: CSARVPDRGLGSGYTF
J: TRBJ1-2
D: TRBD1
size: NA
V: TRBV20-1

DNA: TGTGCCAGCAGTGACCGTCCAGGGCCCCTTTACAATGAGCAGTTCTTC
CDR3: CASSDRPGPLYNEQFF
J: TRBJ2-1
D: NA
size: many
V: TRBV27

DNA: TGTGCCAGCAGCTTAGGGTTCAAAACCGGGACCCAGTACTTC
CDR3: CASSLGFKTGTQYF
J: TRBJ2-5
D: NA
size: NA
V: TRBV7-3

DNA: TGTGCCAGCAGCCCAACCCCCGGACAGAAGAACACTGAAGCTTTCTTT
CDR3: CASSPTPGQKNTEAFF
J: TRBJ1-1
D: NA
size: many
V: TRBV5-6

DNA: TGTGCCAGCAGCTTAGGCCCAAGTAATGAAAAACTGTTTTTT
CDR3: CASSLGPSNEKLFF
J: TRBJ1-4
D: NA
size: NA
V: TRBV7-8